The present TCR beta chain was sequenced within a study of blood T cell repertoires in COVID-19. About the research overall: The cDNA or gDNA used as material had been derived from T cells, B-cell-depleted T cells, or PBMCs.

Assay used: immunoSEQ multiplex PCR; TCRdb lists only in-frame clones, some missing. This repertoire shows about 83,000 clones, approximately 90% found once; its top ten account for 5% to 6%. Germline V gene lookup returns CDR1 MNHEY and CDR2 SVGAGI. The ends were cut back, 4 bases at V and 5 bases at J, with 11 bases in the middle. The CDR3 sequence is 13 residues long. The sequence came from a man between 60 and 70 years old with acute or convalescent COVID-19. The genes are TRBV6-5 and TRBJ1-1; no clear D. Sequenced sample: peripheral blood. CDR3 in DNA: TGTGCCAGCAGTTCAACCTCTCGGACTGAAGCTTTCTTT. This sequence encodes CASSSTSRTEAFF.